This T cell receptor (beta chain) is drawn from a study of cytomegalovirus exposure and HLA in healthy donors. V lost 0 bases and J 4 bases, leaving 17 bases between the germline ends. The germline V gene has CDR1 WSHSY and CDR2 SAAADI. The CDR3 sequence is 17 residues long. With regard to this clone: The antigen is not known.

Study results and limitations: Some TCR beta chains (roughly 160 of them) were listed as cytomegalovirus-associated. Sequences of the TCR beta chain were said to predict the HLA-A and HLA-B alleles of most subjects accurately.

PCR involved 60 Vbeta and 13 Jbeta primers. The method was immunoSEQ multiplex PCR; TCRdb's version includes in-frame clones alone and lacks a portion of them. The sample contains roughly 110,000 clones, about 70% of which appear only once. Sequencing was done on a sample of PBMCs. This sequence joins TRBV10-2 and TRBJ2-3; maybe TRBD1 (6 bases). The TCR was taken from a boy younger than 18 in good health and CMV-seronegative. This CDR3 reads CASSESGAGGLADTQYF. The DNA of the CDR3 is TGCGCCAGCAGTGAGTCGGGGGCCGGCGGATTGGCAGATACGCAGTATTTT.